The present entry profiles one T cell receptor (beta chain) with its context. Its antigen remains unidentified. The study ran its PCR with 60 Vbeta and 13 Jbeta primers. Original methodology: Among the unique TCR beta chains that a later analysis counted, about 86 million in all, about 11 million were shared. The table came from immunoSEQ multiplex PCR; TCRdb's copy has only in-frame clones and leaves some out. That table gives V, J and clone size, and the DNA gave D and trimming. The sample gives over 200,000 clones, over 80% of which show up once; 5.4% is in the top ten. V was pared by 5 bases and J by 1 base, with 17 bases between. Germline loops: CDR1 SEHNR, CDR2 FQNEAQ (reference sequence). The CDR3 loop spans 16 amino acids. This record comes from a study of cytomegalovirus exposure and HLA in healthy donors. General observations from the study: Clonal expansion, a later analysis showed, was greater in HLA-associated TCR beta chains than in equally common others. A later analysis reportedly identified an Asian-associated ancestry cluster as carrying fewer N-insertions than the approximately 710-donor mean.

Sequencing input: PBMCs. The chain has TRBV7-9 and TRBJ2-5; weak D call: TRBD2 (6 bases). The receptor was derived from a woman in her 40s in good health and CMV-seropositive. CDR3 DNA sequence: TGTGCCAGCAGCGCAGCGGCGGGACTCCCCCAAGAGACCCAGTACTTC. Amino acids: CASSAAAGLPQETQYF.